This record looks at one TCR beta chain sequence and its context. Its antigen is not known. The TCR beta cDNA libraries carried unique molecular identifiers. About 500,000 cDNA molecules were obtained per 1 to 10 million input T cells. One entry per CDR3 protein results from TCRdb running MiXCR on the PCR reads. The sample yields 600,000 to 700,000 distinct CDR3 sequences, 55% to 70% seen once. This CDR3 is 20 amino acids long. The data belong to a study of post-analysis software for immune sequencing data. Across the study: Both relapsing-remitting and secondary progressive multiple sclerosis featured among the disease courses, as did progressive-relapsing multiple sclerosis. Findings and limits, study-wide: People with multiple sclerosis had a significantly lower normalized Chao1 diversity than controls did. By F measure, strong co-clustering occurred among samples prepared in the same batch. TRBV segments more frequent in patients than in controls numbered several and included TRBV5-6, TRBV5-1 and TRBV20-1.

The chain couples TRBV21-1 to TRBJ2-7; TRBD1 was called by the table and not checked on the DNA. TRBV21-1 is a pseudogene locus. The sequencing input was blood. The receptor was derived from a girl aged 2 to 10 with multiple sclerosis. The CDR3 region is CASSKAGDRGRVAGLYEQYF. In DNA, the CDR3 is TGTGCCAGCAGCAAAGCGGGTGACAGGGGGCGGGTAGCGGGACTCTACGAGCAGTACTTC.